What follows are 4 T cell receptor beta chains derived from one specimen sequenced in a study of T cell repertoires in cytomegalovirus infection. These receptors' antigens are unknown. TCRdb reanalysed the reads using MiXCR and keeps one entry per CDR3 protein. Of a few hundred thousand distinct CDR3 sequences in the sample, under 45% were seen once. The sample in question was cultured PBMCs, obtained from culture after CMV antigen stimulation. These receptors were obtained from a human donor in good health (CMV status not recorded). Some clones in this sample may be carry-over from other donors' samples.

The rearrangement joins TRBV27 to TRBJ2-6, with D possibly being TRBD1 (5 bases). CDR1 MNHEY and CDR2 SMNVEV come from the germline V gene (reference sequence). Trimming removed 2 bases at V and 2 bases at J, with 16 bases between. The CDR3 has 18 amino acids. The CDR3 DNA follows: TGTGCCAGCAGTTTAGGCCCCTTGGCAGGGACTGGGGCCAACGTCCTGACTTTC. Translation gives CASSLGPLAGTGANVLTF.

The gene calls are TRBV2 and TRBJ2-3; tentative D call: TRBD1 (6 bases). Per germline, CDR1 SNHLY and CDR2 FYNNEI. This CDR3 region has 15 residues. Trimming took off 8 bases at V and 1 base at J, with 16 bases between the two ends. The CDR3 protein is CASAYTGFGTDTQYF. CDR3 DNA: TGTGCCAGCGCCTATACAGGGTTCGGCACAGATACGCAGTATTTT.

The V call is TRBV7-2, the J call TRBJ2-3, with D perhaps assigned TRBD1 or TRBD2 (5 bases each). The V gene lost 1 base and the J gene lost 2 bases, with 10 bases spanning the gap. CDR1 is SGHTA, CDR2 FQGNSA, per germline. This CDR3 is built from 15 residues. The CDR3 DNA reads as TGTGCCAGCAGCTTAGACGGGGCTGTCACAGATACGCAGTATTTT. This gives the protein CASSLDGAVTDTQYF.

The chain employs TRBV7-2 and TRBJ2-1; either TRBD1 or TRBD2 may supply D (5 bases each). CDR1 and CDR2 (germline): SGHTA, FQGNSA. CDR3 length equals 15 residues. The germline V and J ends were trimmed by 5 bases and 0 bases, with 11 bases remaining between them. CDR3 in amino acids: CASSVPGLSYNEQFF. The CDR3 DNA is TGTGCCAGCAGCGTACCGGGGCTCTCCTACAATGAGCAGTTCTTC. Full variable domain (remainder filled in from reference TRBV7-2 and TRBJ2-1): GAGVSQSPSNKVTEKGKDVELRCDPISGHTALYWYRQSLGQGLEFLIYFQGNSAPDKSGLPSDRFSAERTGGSVSTLTIQRTQQEDSAVYLCASSVPGLSYNEQFFGPGTRLTVL.